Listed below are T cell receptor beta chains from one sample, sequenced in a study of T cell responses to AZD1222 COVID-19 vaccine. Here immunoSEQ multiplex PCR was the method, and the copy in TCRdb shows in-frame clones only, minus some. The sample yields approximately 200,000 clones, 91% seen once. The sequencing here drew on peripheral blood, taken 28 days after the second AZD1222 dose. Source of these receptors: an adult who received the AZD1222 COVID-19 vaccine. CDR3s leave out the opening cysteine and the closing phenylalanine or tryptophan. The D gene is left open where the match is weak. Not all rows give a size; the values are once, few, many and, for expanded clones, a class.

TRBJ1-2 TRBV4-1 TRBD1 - ASSQSGQGLGANYGYT
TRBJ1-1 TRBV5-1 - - ASSLGRANTEAF
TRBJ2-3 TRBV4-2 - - ASSQELERPDTQY
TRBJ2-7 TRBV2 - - ASRGQGLRYEQY
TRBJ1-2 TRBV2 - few ASTRSDYGYT
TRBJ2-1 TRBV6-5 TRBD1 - ASSRTGVTEQF
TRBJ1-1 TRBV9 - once ASSPGTMNTEAF
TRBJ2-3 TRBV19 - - ASSRSSTDTQY
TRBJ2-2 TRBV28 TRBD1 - ASSMRQGALYVEELF
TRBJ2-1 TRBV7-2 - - ASSLVSVASNNEQF
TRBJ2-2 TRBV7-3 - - ASSFLTGSTGELF
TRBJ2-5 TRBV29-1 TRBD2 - SARLAAEGETQY
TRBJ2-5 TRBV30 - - AWSVQWETQY
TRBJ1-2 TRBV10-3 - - AISESYGYT
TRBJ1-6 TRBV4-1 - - ASSQWGGALH
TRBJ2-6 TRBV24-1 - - ATSKPGPSGANVLT
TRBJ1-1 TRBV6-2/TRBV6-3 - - ASSYPPGLNTEAF
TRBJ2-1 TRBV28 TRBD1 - ASSQQGPLRYNEQF
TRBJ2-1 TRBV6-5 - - ASSSGHYEQF
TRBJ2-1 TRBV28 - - ASSYGLSQF
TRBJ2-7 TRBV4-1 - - ASSQDPGFYEQY
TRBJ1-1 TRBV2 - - ARTPIPEAF
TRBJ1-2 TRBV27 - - ASSPQPNYGYT
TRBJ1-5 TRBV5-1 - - ASSPGMGMGQPQH
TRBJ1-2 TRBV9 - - ASSPQDSYGYT
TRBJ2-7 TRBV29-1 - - SVAAGGTYEQY
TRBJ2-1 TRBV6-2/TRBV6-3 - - ASSIPTPREQF
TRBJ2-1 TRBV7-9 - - ASSLSPGVYNEQF
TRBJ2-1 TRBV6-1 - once ASSEVAGAYYNEQF
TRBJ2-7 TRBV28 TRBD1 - AAEGASYEQY
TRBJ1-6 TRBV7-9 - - ASSFGGGNSPLH
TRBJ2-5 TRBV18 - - ASSQAGSAVETQY
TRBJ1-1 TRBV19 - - ASSIHTAVAEAF
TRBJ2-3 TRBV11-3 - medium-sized ASSPGVTDTQY
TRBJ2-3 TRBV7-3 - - ASSLGGTDTQY
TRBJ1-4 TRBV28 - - ASSLSGRVAEKLF
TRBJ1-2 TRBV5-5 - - ASSDARGDYGYT
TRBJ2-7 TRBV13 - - ASSFLTGSSYEQY
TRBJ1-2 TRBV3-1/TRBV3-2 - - ASSQARGYGYT
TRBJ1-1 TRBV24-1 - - ATSDYRGEAF